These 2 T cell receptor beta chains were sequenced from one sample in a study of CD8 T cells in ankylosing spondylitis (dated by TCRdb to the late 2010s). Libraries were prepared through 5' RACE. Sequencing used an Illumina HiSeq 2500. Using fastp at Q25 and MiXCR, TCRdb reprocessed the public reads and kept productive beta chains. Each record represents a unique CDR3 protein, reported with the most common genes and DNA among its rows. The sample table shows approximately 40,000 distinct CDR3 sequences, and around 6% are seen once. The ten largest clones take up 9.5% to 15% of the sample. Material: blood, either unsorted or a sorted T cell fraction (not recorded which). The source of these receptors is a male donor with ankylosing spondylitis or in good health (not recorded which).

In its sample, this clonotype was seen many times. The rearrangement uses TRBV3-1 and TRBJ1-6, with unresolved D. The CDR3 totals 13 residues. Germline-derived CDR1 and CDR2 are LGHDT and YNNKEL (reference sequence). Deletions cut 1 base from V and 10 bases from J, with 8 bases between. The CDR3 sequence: CASSQVGRSPLHF. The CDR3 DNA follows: TGTGCCAGCAGCCAAGTTGGGCGATCACCCCTCCACTTT.

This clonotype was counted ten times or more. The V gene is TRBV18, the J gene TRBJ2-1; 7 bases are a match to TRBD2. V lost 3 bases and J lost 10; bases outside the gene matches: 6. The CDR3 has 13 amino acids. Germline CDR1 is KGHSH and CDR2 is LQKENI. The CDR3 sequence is CASSPPGEGEQFF. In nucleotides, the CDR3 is TGTGCCAGCTCACCTCCCGGGGAGGGGGAGCAGTTCTTC. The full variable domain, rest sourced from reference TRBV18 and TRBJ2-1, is NAGVMQNPRHLVRRRGQEARLRCSPMKGHSHVYWYRQLPEEGLKFMVYLQKENIIDESGMPKERFSAEFPKEGPSILRIQQVVRGDSAAYFCASSPPGEGEQFFGPGTRLTVL.